A selection of T cell receptor beta chains follows, all from one sample in a study of cytotoxic CD8 clonotypes in ibrutinib-treated CLL. The protocol was immunoSEQ multiplex PCR, while the TCRdb copy is restricted to in-frame clones and leaves out a portion. The data hold about 160,000 clones, with 70% to 90% observed a single time. Sequenced here: PBMCs, sampled at disease progression, from a patient treated with ibrutinib. These receptor sequences come from a human donor with chronic lymphocytic leukemia. CDR3s include the opening cysteine and the closing phenylalanine or tryptophan. D genes are given only for firm matches. The size entry is marked missing in some rows and otherwise reads once, few, many or a size class.

cdr3_aa: CASSQTRDYNEQFF; cdr3_nt: TGCGCCAGCAGCCAAACCAGGGACTACAATGAGCAGTTCTTC; j_call: TRBJ2-1; d_call: NA; v_call: TRBV4-1; clone_size: NA
cdr3_aa: CASSLHPGTSGSGEQFF; cdr3_nt: TGTGCCAGCAGCTTACACCCCGGGACTAGCGGGAGCGGTGAGCAGTTCTTC; j_call: TRBJ2-1; d_call: TRBD2; v_call: TRBV13; clone_size: NA
cdr3_aa: CASSLGTSGSPSTDTQYF; cdr3_nt: TGTGCCAGCAGCTTAGGGACTAGCGGGAGCCCTAGCACAGATACGCAGTATTTT; j_call: TRBJ2-3; d_call: TRBD2; v_call: TRBV11-3; clone_size: NA
cdr3_aa: CAGHGATTLIGYEQYF; cdr3_nt: TGTGCCGGTCATGGGGCTACCACTCTAATCGGGTACGAGCAGTACTTC; j_call: TRBJ2-7; d_call: NA; v_call: TRBV2; clone_size: few
cdr3_aa: CASSRTYTENEAFF; cdr3_nt: TGCGCCAGCAGCCGGACTTACACAGAAAATGAAGCTTTCTTT; j_call: TRBJ1-1; d_call: NA; v_call: TRBV4-3; clone_size: NA
cdr3_aa: CAFGRGRFTEAFF; cdr3_nt: TGTGCCTTTGGGCGGGGGCGGTTCACTGAAGCTTTCTTT; j_call: TRBJ1-1; d_call: NA; v_call: TRBV30; clone_size: NA
cdr3_aa: CASSPLQAGGQETQYF; cdr3_nt: TGTGCCAGCTCACCACTTCAGGCAGGGGGCCAAGAGACCCAGTACTTC; j_call: TRBJ2-5; d_call: TRBD1; v_call: TRBV18; clone_size: NA
cdr3_aa: CASSQFVGGWGYTF; cdr3_nt: TGCGCCAGCAGCCAATTCGTCGGGGGCTGGGGCTACACCTTC; j_call: TRBJ1-2; d_call: NA; v_call: TRBV4-1; clone_size: few
cdr3_aa: CAWSGGADSPYPIYNEQFF; cdr3_nt: TGTGCCTGGAGTGGGGGGGCCGACAGTCCCTACCCGATCTACAATGAGCAGTTCTTC; j_call: TRBJ2-1; d_call: NA; v_call: TRBV30; clone_size: NA
cdr3_aa: CSVLRDNEQFF; cdr3_nt: TGCAGCGTTCTCAGGGATAATGAGCAGTTCTTC; j_call: TRBJ2-1; d_call: NA; v_call: TRBV29-1; clone_size: NA
cdr3_aa: CASSQDPSGSGNEQFF; cdr3_nt: TGTGCCAGCAGCCAAGATCCCAGCGGGAGTGGGAATGAGCAGTTCTTC; j_call: TRBJ2-1; d_call: TRBD2; v_call: TRBV4-2; clone_size: NA
cdr3_aa: CASSLDGVYGYTF; cdr3_nt: TGTGCCAGCAGCTTAGACGGAGTATATGGCTACACCTTC; j_call: TRBJ1-2; d_call: NA; v_call: TRBV7-9; clone_size: NA
cdr3_aa: CASSSLKGLAGDKTGELFF; cdr3_nt: TGTGCCAGCAGCTCCCTAAAGGGACTAGCGGGAGATAAGACCGGGGAGCTGTTTTTT; j_call: TRBJ2-2; d_call: TRBD2; v_call: TRBV7-9; clone_size: NA
cdr3_aa: CASSRQQQMKKLFF; cdr3_nt: TGTGCCAGCAGTCGTCAACAGCAAATGAAAAAACTGTTTTTT; j_call: TRBJ1-4; d_call: NA; v_call: TRBV6-5; clone_size: NA
cdr3_aa: CSVERLQGAGYEQYF; cdr3_nt: TGCAGCGTTGAGCGACTTCAGGGGGCTGGGTACGAGCAGTACTTC; j_call: TRBJ2-7; d_call: TRBD1; v_call: TRBV29-1; clone_size: NA
cdr3_aa: CASSKGLAGAGVEQYF; cdr3_nt: TGTGCCAGCAGCAAGGGACTAGCGGGAGCTGGGGTGGAGCAGTACTTC; j_call: TRBJ2-7; d_call: TRBD2; v_call: TRBV7-2; clone_size: NA
cdr3_aa: CASSPLAGAAETQYF; cdr3_nt: TGTGCCAGCAGCCCCCTAGCGGGAGCGGCAGAGACCCAGTACTTC; j_call: TRBJ2-5; d_call: TRBD2; v_call: TRBV7-9; clone_size: once
cdr3_aa: CASSFPGDYGYTF; cdr3_nt: TGTGCCAGCAGCTTTCCAGGGGACTATGGCTACACCTTC; j_call: TRBJ1-2; d_call: NA; v_call: TRBV7-6; clone_size: NA
cdr3_aa: CASSPLDGNYGYTF; cdr3_nt: TGTGCCAGCAGTCCCCTAGACGGTAACTATGGCTACACCTTC; j_call: TRBJ1-2; d_call: NA; v_call: TRBV27; clone_size: NA
cdr3_aa: CASSQGSTGGWETQYF; cdr3_nt: TGTGCCAGCAGCCAAGGGTCGACAGGGGGCTGGGAGACCCAGTACTTC; j_call: TRBJ2-5; d_call: TRBD1; v_call: TRBV14; clone_size: NA
cdr3_aa: CASSFGVYGYTF; cdr3_nt: TGTGCCAGCAGCTTCGGGGTCTATGGCTACACCTTC; j_call: TRBJ1-2; d_call: NA; v_call: TRBV9; clone_size: NA
cdr3_aa: CASTRTDYGYTF; cdr3_nt: TGTGCCAGTACCCGGACAGACTATGGCTACACCTTC; j_call: TRBJ1-2; d_call: NA; v_call: TRBV19; clone_size: NA
cdr3_aa: CASSPRTGGATNEKLFF; cdr3_nt: TGTGCCAGCTCACCACGGACAGGGGGTGCAACTAATGAAAAACTGTTTTTT; j_call: TRBJ1-4; d_call: TRBD1; v_call: TRBV18; clone_size: NA
cdr3_aa: CASSFLQAYSNQPQHF; cdr3_nt: TGTGCCAGCAGCTTTTTGCAGGCCTATAGCAATCAGCCCCAGCATTTT; j_call: TRBJ1-5; d_call: NA; v_call: TRBV7-8; clone_size: NA
cdr3_aa: CASSVDPRGGYTF; cdr3_nt: TGTGCCAGTAGTGTAGACCCCAGGGGTGGCTACACCTTC; j_call: TRBJ1-2; d_call: NA; v_call: TRBV19; clone_size: NA
cdr3_aa: CASSQREYQPQHF; cdr3_nt: TGTGCCAGTAGTCAGCGGGAATATCAGCCCCAGCATTTT; j_call: TRBJ1-5; d_call: NA; v_call: TRBV19; clone_size: NA
cdr3_aa: CASNRGVLNTEAFF; cdr3_nt: TGTGCCAGCAACCGCGGGGTTCTGAACACTGAAGCTTTCTTT; j_call: TRBJ1-1; d_call: NA; v_call: TRBV7-9; clone_size: NA